The clone carrying this T cell receptor (beta chain) appeared once. Its antigen is not identified. TCR beta CDR3 regions were amplified from RNA transcripts. The HTBI primer set was used in a first-round RT-PCR of the TCR CDR3. TCRdb reprocessed the multiplex PCR reads via MiXCR and lists one record per CDR3 protein. The sample yields under 450,000 distinct CDR3 sequences, approximately 14% seen once. This CDR3 is built from 14 residues. The germline V gene encodes CDR1 DFQATT and CDR2 SNEGSKA (reference sequence). The V and J ends lost 5 bases and 5 bases, in that order; junction bases with no gene match: 9. This specimen belongs to a study of T cells in Graves' hyperthyroidism and ophthalmopathy. Whole-study context: Pretreatment peripheral blood was obtained at initial diagnosis. Broader study findings: Among clonotypes expanded in thyroid above 0.001, most were also found in blood.

Every diagnosis used clinical symptoms, serum thyroxine and TRAb, thyroid ultrasound and orbital computed tomography. Isolation of PBMCs was performed on about 9.9 ml fresh peripheral blood. This receptor was obtained from a woman aged 18-29 years with Graves' hyperthyroidism. Sequencing was performed on blood. The V gene is TRBV20-1, the J gene TRBJ2-1, with 7 positions matching TRBD2. The CDR3, as DNA: TGCAGTGCTCGCCGTGGCGGGGGTAACAATGAGCAGTTCTTC. This sequence encodes CSARRGGGNNEQFF.